This T cell receptor beta chain was identified in a study of beta chain features in type 1 diabetes. This CDR3 spans 17 amino acids. Looked up from germline, CDR1 is LNHDA and CDR2 is SQIVND (reference sequence). What was sequenced were expressed TCRB transcripts, since all of the isolated RNA had been reverse transcribed. Generated by immunoSEQ multiplex PCR, the TCRdb table keeps only in-frame clones and is missing some. The sample holds some 63,000 clones; over 50% are singletons and the top ten take 2.2%. This sequence joins TRBV19 and TRBJ2-5; TRBD2 is a possible D gene (7 bases). The J call is in doubt because the DNA end fits TRBJ2-7 better. This sequence was found in a woman younger than 35 in good health. Sequenced input: Tregs from blood. The CDR3 region is CASSIGAGAGVAYEQYF. The CDR3 DNA sequence: TGTGCCAGTAGTATAGGTGCAGGGGCGGGAGTAGCCTACGAGCAGTACTTC.